The sequence of this TCR beta chain was determined in a study of CD8 T cells in ankylosing spondylitis. This clonotype was recorded a few times. What it recognizes is unknown. Quantitative 5'-RACE was performed with molecular barcodes, and it yielded the TCR beta libraries. Via MiXCR, TCRdb re-called the 5' RACE reads, giving one row per CDR3 protein. The data contain about 440,000 distinct CDR3 sequences, 17% of them seen just once; the ten biggest clones take up 0.85% to 1.3%. The study's findings and limits: In synovial fluid and blood from reactive arthritis, some motif variants were previously reported. According to the report, clones linked to the disease were significantly enriched in matched synovial fluid samples taken from ankylosing spondylitis patients. Seemingly characteristic of ankylosing spondylitis blood was a TCR beta motif consisting of roughly 8 highly homologous variants. Disease-linked clones were CD8+ and relatively rare in peripheral blood.

CDR3 length: 13 residues. Germline values: CDR1 SGHAT, CDR2 FQNNGV. V lost 5 bases and J lost 3; bases outside the gene matches: 3. The source material was blood, either unsorted or a sorted T cell fraction (not recorded which). This receptor was identified in a male donor with ankylosing spondylitis. V gene TRBV11-2 combines with J gene TRBJ2-7, with TRBD1 matching over 8 bases. The CDR3, as DNA: TGTGCCAGCAGCACCGGGACAGGCTACGAGCAGTACTTC. Its translation is CASSTGTGYEQYF.